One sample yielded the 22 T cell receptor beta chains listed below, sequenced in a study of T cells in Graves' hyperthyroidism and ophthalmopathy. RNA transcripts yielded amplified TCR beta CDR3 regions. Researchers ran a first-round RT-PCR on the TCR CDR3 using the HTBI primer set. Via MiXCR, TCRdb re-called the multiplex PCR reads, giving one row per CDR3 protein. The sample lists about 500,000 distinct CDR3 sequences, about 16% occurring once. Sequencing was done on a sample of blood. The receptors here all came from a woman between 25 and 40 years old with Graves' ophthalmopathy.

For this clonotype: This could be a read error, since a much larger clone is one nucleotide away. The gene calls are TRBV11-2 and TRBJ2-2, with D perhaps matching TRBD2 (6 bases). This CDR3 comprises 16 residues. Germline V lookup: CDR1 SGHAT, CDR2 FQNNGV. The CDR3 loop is CTSSPGLRFLTGELFF. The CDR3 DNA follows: TGTACCAGCAGCCCGGGACTTCGGTTCCTCACCGGGGAGCTGTTTTTT.

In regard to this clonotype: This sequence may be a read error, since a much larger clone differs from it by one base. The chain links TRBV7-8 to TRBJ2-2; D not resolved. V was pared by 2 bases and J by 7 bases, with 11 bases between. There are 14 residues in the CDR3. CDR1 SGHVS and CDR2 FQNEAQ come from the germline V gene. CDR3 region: CASSLRKGNGELFF. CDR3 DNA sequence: TGTGCCAGCAGCTTAAGGAAAGGAAACGGGGAGCTGTTTTTT.

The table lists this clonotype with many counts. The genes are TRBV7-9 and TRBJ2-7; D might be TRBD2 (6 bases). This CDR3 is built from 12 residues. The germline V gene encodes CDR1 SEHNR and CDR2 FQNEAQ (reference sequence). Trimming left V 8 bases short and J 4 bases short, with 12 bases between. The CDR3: CASSTTSYEQYF. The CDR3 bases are TGTGCCAGCTCCACGACTAGTTACGAGCAGTACTTC.

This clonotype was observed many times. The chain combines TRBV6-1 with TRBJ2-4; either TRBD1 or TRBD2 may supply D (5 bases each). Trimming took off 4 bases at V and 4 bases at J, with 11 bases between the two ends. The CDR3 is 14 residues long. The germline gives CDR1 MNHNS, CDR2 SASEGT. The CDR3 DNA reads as TGTGCCAGCAGTGCCCGGGACGGAAAAAACATTCAGTACTTC. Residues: CASSARDGKNIQYF.

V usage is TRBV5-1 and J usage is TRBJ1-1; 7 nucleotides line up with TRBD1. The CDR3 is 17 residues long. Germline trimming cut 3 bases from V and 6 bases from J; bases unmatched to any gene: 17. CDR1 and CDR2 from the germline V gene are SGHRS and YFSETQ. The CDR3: CASSSVSDRPTFPEAFF. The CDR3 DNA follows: TGCGCCAGCAGCTCCGTATCGGACAGGCCCACATTCCCTGAAGCTTTCTTT.

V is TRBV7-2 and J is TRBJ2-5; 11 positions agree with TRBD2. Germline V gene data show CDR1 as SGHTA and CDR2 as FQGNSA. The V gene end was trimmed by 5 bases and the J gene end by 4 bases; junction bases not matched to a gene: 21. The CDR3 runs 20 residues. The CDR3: CASSRMTGTSGGLSGETQYF. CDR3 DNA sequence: TGTGCCAGCAGCCGAATGACCGGGACTAGCGGAGGACTAAGTGGAGAGACCCAGTACTTC.

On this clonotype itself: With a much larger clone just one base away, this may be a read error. This CDR3 reads CASSPGTSGREETQCF. The CDR3 region has the DNA TGTGCCAGCAGCCCGGGGACTAGCGGGAGGGAAGAGACCCAGTGCTTC. J is TRBJ2-5 and V is TRBV6-1, with TRBD2 matching 16 bases. This CDR3 has 16 residues. Per germline, CDR1 MNHNS and CDR2 SASEGT.

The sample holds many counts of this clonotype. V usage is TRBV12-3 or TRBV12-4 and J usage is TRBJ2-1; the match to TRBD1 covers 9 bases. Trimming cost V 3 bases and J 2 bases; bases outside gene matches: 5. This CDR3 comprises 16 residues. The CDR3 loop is CASSLGQGVTYNEQFF. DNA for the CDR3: TGTGCCAGCAGTTTGGGACAGGGTGTCACCTACAATGAGCAGTTCTTC.

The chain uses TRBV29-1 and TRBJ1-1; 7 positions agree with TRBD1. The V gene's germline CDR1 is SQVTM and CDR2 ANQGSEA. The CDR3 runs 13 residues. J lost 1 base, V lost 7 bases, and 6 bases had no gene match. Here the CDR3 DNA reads TGCAGCGCCGACCGGACAGGGAACACTGAAGCTTTCTTT. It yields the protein CSADRTGNTEAFF.

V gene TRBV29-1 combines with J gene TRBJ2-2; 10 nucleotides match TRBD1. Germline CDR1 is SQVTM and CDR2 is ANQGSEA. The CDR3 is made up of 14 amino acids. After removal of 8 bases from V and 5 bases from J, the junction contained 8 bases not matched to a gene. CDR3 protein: CSQRQGAGTGELFF. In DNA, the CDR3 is TGCAGCCAAAGACAGGGGGCGGGGACCGGGGAGCTGTTTTTT.

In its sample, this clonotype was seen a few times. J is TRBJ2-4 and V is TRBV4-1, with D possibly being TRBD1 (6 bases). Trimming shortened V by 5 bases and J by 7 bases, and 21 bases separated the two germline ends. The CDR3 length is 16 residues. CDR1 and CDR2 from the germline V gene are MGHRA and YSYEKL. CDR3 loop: CASSSYDQQGINIQYF. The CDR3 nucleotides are TGCGCCAGCAGCTCATATGACCAGCAGGGGATTAACATTCAGTACTTC.

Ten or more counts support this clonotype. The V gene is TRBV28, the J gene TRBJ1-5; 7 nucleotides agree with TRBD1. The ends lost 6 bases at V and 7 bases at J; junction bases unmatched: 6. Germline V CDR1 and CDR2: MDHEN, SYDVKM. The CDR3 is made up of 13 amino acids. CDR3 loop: CASRDREGQPQHF. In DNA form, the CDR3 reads TGTGCCAGCAGAGACAGGGAAGGACAGCCCCAGCATTTT.

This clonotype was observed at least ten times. CDR3 amino acids: CSVEDRWGLAGVTIGPYEQYF. The CDR3 nucleotides read TGCAGCGTTGAAGATCGTTGGGGACTAGCGGGAGTAACGATAGGGCCCTACGAGCAGTACTTC. V gene TRBV29-1 combines with J gene TRBJ2-7; 14 bases are shared with TRBD2. From germline, CDR1 is SQVTM and CDR2 ANQGSEA. J gave up 2 bases and V 0 bases, and 18 bases lay outside the gene matches. The CDR3 covers 21 residues.

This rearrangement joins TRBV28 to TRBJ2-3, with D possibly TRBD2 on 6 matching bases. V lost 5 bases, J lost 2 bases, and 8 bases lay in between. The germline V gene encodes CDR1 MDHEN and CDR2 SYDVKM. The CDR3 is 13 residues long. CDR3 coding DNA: TGTGCCAGCAGTGGGACTTACACAGATACGCAGTATTTT. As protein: CASSGTYTDTQYF. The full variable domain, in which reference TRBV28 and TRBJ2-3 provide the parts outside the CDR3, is DVKVTQSSRYLVKRTGEKVFLECVQDMDHENMFWYRQDPGLGLRLIYFSYDVKMKEKGDIPEGYSVSREKKERFSLILESASTNQTSMYLCASSGTYTDTQYFGPGTRLTVL.

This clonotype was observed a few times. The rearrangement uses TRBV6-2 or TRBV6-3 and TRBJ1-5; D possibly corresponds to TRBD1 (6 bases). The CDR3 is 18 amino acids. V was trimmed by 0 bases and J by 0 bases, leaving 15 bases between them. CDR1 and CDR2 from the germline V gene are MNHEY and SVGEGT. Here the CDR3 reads CASSYSNGGGSSNQPQHF. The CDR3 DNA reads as TGTGCCAGCAGTTACTCGAATGGGGGCGGAAGTAGCAATCAGCCCCAGCATTTT.

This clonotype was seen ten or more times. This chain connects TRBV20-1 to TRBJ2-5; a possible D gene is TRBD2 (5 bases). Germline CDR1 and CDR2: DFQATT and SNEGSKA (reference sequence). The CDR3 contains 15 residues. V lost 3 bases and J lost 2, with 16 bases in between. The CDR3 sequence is CSASALASRQETQYF. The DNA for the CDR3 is TGCAGTGCTAGCGCGCTCGCTAGCAGGCAAGAGACCCAGTACTTC.

CDR3 region: CASRLGGTGQETQYF. The CDR3 region has the DNA TGTGCCAGCAGGCTGGGGGGAACCGGACAAGAGACCCAGTACTTC. This rearrangement joins TRBV6-2 or TRBV6-3 to TRBJ2-5; possibly TRBD2 for D (6 bases). The V end lost 6 bases, the J end lost 2 bases, and 16 bases lay between the germline ends. The CDR3 has 15 residues. Germline values: CDR1 MNHEY, CDR2 SVGEGT.

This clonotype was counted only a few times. CDR3 sequence: CASSFAGELGEQFF. In nucleotides, the CDR3 is TGTGCCAGCAGTTTCGCGGGAGAATTAGGAGAGCAGTTCTTC. The chain combines TRBV12-3 or TRBV12-4 with TRBJ2-1; TRBD2 matches 7 bases. The junction had 9 bases not matched to a gene; V was cut back by 3 bases and J by 10 bases. The CDR3 contains 14 residues.

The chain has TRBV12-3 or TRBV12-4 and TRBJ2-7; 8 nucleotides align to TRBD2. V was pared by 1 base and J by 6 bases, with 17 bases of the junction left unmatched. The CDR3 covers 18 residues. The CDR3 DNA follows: TGTGCCAGCAGTTTAGGGGACACAGCGGGAGCTTGGAGTCCCGAGCAGTACTTC. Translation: CASSLGDTAGAWSPEQYF.

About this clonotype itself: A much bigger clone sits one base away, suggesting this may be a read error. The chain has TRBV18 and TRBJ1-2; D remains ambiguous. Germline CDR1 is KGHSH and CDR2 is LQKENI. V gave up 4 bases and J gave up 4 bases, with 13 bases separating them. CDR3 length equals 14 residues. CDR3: CASSLEAAFYGYTF. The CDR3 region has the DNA TGTGCCAGCTCACTTGAGGCAGCCTTCTATGGCTACACCTTC.

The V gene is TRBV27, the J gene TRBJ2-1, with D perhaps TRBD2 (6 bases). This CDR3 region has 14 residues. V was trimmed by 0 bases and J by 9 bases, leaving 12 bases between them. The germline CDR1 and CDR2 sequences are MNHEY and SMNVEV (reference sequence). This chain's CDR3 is CASSLSTSFGEQFF. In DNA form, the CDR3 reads TGTGCCAGCAGTTTATCTACTAGCTTCGGTGAGCAGTTCTTC.

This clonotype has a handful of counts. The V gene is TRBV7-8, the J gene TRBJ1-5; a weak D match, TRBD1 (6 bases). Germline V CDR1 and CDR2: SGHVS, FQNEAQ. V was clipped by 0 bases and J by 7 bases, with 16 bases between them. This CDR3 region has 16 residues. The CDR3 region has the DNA TGTGCCAGCAGCTTAGCTGTGAGGGGGTACGGACAGCCCCAGCATTTT. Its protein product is CASSLAVRGYGQPQHF.